What follows are 21 T cell receptor beta chains derived from one specimen sequenced in a study of cytomegalovirus exposure and HLA in healthy donors. PCR used 60 Vbeta primers and 13 Jbeta primers. Sequencing used immunoSEQ multiplex PCR; TCRdb keeps in-frame clones, though not all of them. Of some 210,000 clones detected, roughly 81% appear once; the ten largest clones hold over 2%. The sample consisted of PBMCs. The receptors come from a woman aged 25 to 39 in good health and CMV-seropositive.

J is TRBJ2-5 and V is TRBV30; D is possibly TRBD2 (7 bases). The V gene lost 2 bases and the J gene lost 7 bases, with 14 bases spanning the gap. Germline-derived CDR1 and CDR2 are GTSNPN and SVGIG (reference sequence). This CDR3 is built from 13 residues. CDR3 protein: CAWSSGGLGTQYF. In DNA, the CDR3 is TGTGCCTGGAGTTCCGGGGGGCTAGGGACCCAGTACTTC.

The chain carries TRBV5-1 and TRBJ2-2, with 7 bases aligning to TRBD1. Unmatched junction bases numbered 6, after V lost 2 bases and J lost 5 bases. CDR1 and CDR2 (germline): SGHRS, YFSETQ. There are 15 residues in the CDR3. This CDR3 is CASSLETGSTGELFF. Written as DNA, the CDR3 is TGCGCCAGCAGCTTAGAGACAGGGTCGACCGGGGAGCTGTTTTTT.

This clone was recorded a few times. V and J are TRBV5-4 and TRBJ1-2; D not resolved. The CDR3 covers 13 residues. Trimming left V 0 bases short and J 4 bases short, with 7 bases between. Per germline, CDR1 SGHNT and CDR2 YYREEE (reference sequence). DNA of the CDR3: TGTGCCAGCAGCTTGGACAGCCTCTATGGCTACACCTTC. Translation gives CASSLDSLYGYTF.

The chain carries TRBV7-9 and TRBJ2-5; D is undetermined. V lost 4 bases to trimming and J lost 5 bases, with 5 bases between them. Looked up from germline, CDR1 is SEHNR and CDR2 is FQNEAQ (reference sequence). The CDR3 covers 11 residues. CDR3 nucleotide sequence: TGTGCCAGCAGCTCTCGGGAGACCCAGTACTTC. The encoded protein is CASSSRETQYF.

The chain has TRBV11-1 and TRBJ2-1; 9 nucleotides align to TRBD2. The CDR3 sequence is 18 residues long. With 7 bases clipped from V and 1 base from J, the junction kept 14 bases outside the gene matches. Germline CDR1 SGHAT, CDR2 FQDESV (reference sequence). CDR3 DNA: TGTGCCAGCACTCGCCGACAAACTAGCGGGTATTCCTACAATGAGCAGTTCTTC. This sequence encodes CASTRRQTSGYSYNEQFF.

A single count supports this clone. The J gene is TRBJ2-3, the V gene TRBV27; 7 bases align to TRBD2. V lost 2 bases to trimming and J lost 2 bases; unmatched junction nucleotides: 7. This CDR3 contains 16 residues. From germline, CDR1 is MNHEY and CDR2 SMNVEV (reference sequence). As DNA, the CDR3 is TGTGCCAGCAGTTTAATTGCGGGAGCGAACACAGATACGCAGTATTTT. Translating gives CASSLIAGANTDTQYF.

The V gene is TRBV4-2, the J gene TRBJ2-3; 9 bases map to TRBD1. The CDR3 has 16 amino acids. Germline loops: CDR1 LGHNA, CDR2 YNFKEQ. V dropped 3 bases and J dropped 3; count of bases not matched to a gene: 7. This CDR3 reads CASSQIRDRATDTQYF. DNA for the CDR3: TGTGCCAGCAGCCAGATTAGGGACAGGGCAACAGATACGCAGTATTTT.

The chain joins TRBV7-2 to TRBJ1-4, with unresolved D. Trimming left V 0 bases short and J 4 bases short, with 9 bases between. The CDR3 has 15 residues. Germline V gives CDR1 SGHTA, CDR2 FQGNSA. The CDR3 here is CASSLAEGHNEKLFF. The CDR3 DNA sequence: TGTGCCAGCAGCTTAGCTGAGGGTCATAATGAAAAACTGTTTTTT.

The J gene is TRBJ2-2, the V gene TRBV5-1, with TRBD2 matching 7 bases. Germline V CDR1 and CDR2: SGHRS, YFSETQ. V lost 4 bases, J lost 1 base, and 4 bases stayed unmatched. The CDR3 contains 15 residues. CDR3 DNA: TGCGCCAGCAGCCTTAGCGGGCTGAACACCGGGGAGCTGTTTTTT. Translated, it gives CASSLSGLNTGELFF.

The chain employs TRBV7-9 and TRBJ2-7; D remains ambiguous. CDR1 and CDR2 from the germline V gene are SEHNR and FQNEAQ (reference sequence). Trimming removed 1 base at V and 6 bases at J, with 10 bases between. This CDR3 region has 13 residues. The CDR3 coding sequence is TGTGCCAGCAGCTTAGTACCCGCGAGCGAGCAGTACTTC. Its protein is CASSLVPASEQYF.

The chain recombines TRBV21-1 with TRBJ2-2; TRBD1 reflects the table's D call only, with no check against the DNA. TRBV21-1 is flagged as a pseudogene. This CDR3 has 15 amino acids. Here the CDR3 reads CASSKPWAATGELFF. The CDR3 DNA follows: TGTGCCAGCAGCAAACCGTGGGCAGCCACCGGGGAGCTGTTTTTT.

The V and J genes are TRBV19 and TRBJ2-1; 7 positions agree with TRBD2. Trimming took 6 bases from V and 2 from J; bases not matched to a gene: 7. The CDR3 consists of 15 residues. Germline loops: CDR1 LNHDA, CDR2 SQIVND (reference sequence). In DNA form, the CDR3 reads TGTGCCAGTAGGGCCCGCGGGAGTCCCTACAATGAGCAGTTCTTC. This sequence encodes CASRARGSPYNEQFF.

This chain links TRBV4-2 with TRBJ2-3; 11 bases line up with TRBD1. Looked up from germline, CDR1 is LGHNA and CDR2 is YNFKEQ. Trimming at V came to 5 bases and at J to 4 bases, leaving 8 bases not matched to a gene. The CDR3 has 16 residues. The CDR3, as DNA: TGTGCCAGCAGCTCCGAGCCGGGACAGGGGGCAGATACGCAGTATTTT. It codes for CASSSEPGQGADTQYF.

This clone appeared a few times. This chain connects TRBV7-3 to TRBJ2-3; possible D gene TRBD2, 5 bases. Trimming shortened V by 5 bases and J by 4 bases, and 13 bases separated the two germline ends. The CDR3 totals 14 residues. The germline V gene has CDR1 SGHTA and CDR2 FQGTGA. For the CDR3, the DNA is TGTGCCAGCAGCCGGGATGCCAGAGCAGATACGCAGTATTTT. This translates into CASSRDARADTQYF.

This rearrangement joins TRBV5-1 to TRBJ2-7; perhaps TRBD1 as D (6 bases). Between the trimmed V and J ends, which lost 1 base and 6 bases, there was a span of 14 bases. The length of the CDR3 is 14 residues. The germline gives CDR1 SGHRS, CDR2 YFSETQ. Here the CDR3 DNA reads TGCGCCAGCAGCTTGCCAACAGGGAGTGGCGAGCAGTACTTC. This sequence encodes CASSLPTGSGEQYF.

This clone turned up a few times. V gene TRBV5-1 combines with J gene TRBJ2-1; TRBD2 aligns across 10 bases. Trimming removed 5 bases from V and 4 bases from J; junction bases left unmatched: 12. This CDR3 is built from 17 residues. Germline loops: CDR1 SGHRS, CDR2 YFSETQ. The DNA of the CDR3 is TGCGCCAGCAGTGATTCTAGCGGGAGTGGGTTTTACAATGAGCAGTTCTTC. It translates to CASSDSSGSGFYNEQFF.

The chain carries TRBV14 and TRBJ1-1; D is undetermined. The germline gives CDR1 SGHDN, CDR2 FVKESK. The CDR3 totals 14 residues. The V gene lost 2 bases and the J gene lost 4 bases, with 11 bases spanning the gap. In DNA, the CDR3 is TGTGCCAGCAGCCAAAGAGCGACGGGCACTGAAGCTTTCTTT. This sequence encodes CASSQRATGTEAFF.

The chain couples TRBV7-3 to TRBJ2-7, with unresolved D. Germline V gives CDR1 SGHTA, CDR2 FQGTGA. The CDR3 has 13 residues. V lost 5 bases and J 2 bases, leaving 10 bases between the germline ends. The CDR3: CASSLNSAYEQYF. CDR3 bases: TGTGCCAGCAGCCTTAATTCCGCCTACGAGCAGTACTTC.

This chain connects TRBV19 to TRBJ1-5; 8 bases are shared with TRBD1. The CDR3 runs 14 residues. Germline CDR1 and CDR2: LNHDA and SQIVND (reference sequence). The V gene end was trimmed by 3 bases and the J gene end by 6 bases; junction bases not matched to a gene: 4. The CDR3, as DNA: TGTGCCAGTAGTATTGACAGGGGTGCTCAGCCCCAGCATTTT. Translated, it gives CASSIDRGAQPQHF.

The V gene is TRBV5-4, the J gene TRBJ1-6; 9 nucleotides line up with TRBD1. V dropped 2 bases and J dropped 0; count of bases not matched to a gene: 6. Germline CDR1 and CDR2: SGHNT and YYREEE (reference sequence). This CDR3 is built from 18 residues. The CDR3 DNA reads TGTGCCAGCAGCTTTGGGGGGACAGGGAGCTCCTATAATTCACCCCTCCACTTT. This translates into CASSFGGTGSSYNSPLHF.

This clone turned up a few times. This chain links TRBV20-1 with TRBJ2-7, with TRBD1 identical over 7 bases. V shed 6 bases, J shed 7 bases, and the junction held 6 bases outside the gene matches. The CDR3 contains 11 residues. The germline V gene encodes CDR1 DFQATT and CDR2 SNEGSKA (reference sequence). CDR3 loop: CSAGQSREQYF. The CDR3 coding sequence is TGCAGTGCGGGACAGTCTAGGGAGCAGTACTTC.